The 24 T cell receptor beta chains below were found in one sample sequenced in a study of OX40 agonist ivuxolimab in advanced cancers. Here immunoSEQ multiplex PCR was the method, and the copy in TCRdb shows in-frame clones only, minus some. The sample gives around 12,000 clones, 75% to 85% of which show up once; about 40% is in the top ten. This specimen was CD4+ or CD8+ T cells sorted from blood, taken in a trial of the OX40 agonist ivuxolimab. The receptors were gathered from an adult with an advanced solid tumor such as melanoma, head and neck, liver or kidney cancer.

The CDR3 reads CASSFPDRGGSYEQYF. In DNA, the CDR3 is TGTGCCAGCAGCTTCCCAGACAGGGGAGGCTCCTACGAGCAGTACTTC. The chain joins TRBV7-8 to TRBJ2-7, with TRBD1 identical over 8 bases. The CDR3 sequence is 16 residues long. Germline lookup yields CDR1 SGHVS and CDR2 FQNEAQ. V gave up 3 bases and J gave up 0 bases; unmatched junction bases: 7.

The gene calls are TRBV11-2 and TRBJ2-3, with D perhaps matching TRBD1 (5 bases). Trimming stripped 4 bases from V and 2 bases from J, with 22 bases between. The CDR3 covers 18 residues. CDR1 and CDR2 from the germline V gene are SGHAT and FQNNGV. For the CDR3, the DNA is TGTGCCAGCAGCTCCCGTGGGGCCCCCATTCGGGTCACAGATACGCAGTATTTT. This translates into CASSSRGAPIRVTDTQYF.

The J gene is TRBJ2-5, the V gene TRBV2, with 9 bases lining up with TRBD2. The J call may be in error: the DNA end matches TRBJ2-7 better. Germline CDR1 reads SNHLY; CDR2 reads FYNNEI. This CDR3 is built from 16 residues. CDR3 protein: CASRATLAGLSYEQYF. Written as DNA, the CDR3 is TGTGCCAGCAGAGCCACTCTAGCGGGGCTCTCCTACGAGCAGTACTTC.

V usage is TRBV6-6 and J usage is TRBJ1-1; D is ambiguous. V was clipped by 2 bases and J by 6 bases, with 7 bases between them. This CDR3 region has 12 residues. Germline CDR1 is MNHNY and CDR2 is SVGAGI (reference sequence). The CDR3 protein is CASSYAVAEAFF. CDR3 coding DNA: TGTGCCAGCAGTTACGCGGTGGCTGAAGCTTTCTTT.

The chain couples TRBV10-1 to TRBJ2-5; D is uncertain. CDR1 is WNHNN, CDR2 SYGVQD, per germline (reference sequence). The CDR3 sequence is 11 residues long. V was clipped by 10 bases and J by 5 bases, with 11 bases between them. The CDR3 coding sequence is TGCGCCATCCCCCGAGTGGAGACCCAGTACTTC. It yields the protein CAIPRVETQYF.

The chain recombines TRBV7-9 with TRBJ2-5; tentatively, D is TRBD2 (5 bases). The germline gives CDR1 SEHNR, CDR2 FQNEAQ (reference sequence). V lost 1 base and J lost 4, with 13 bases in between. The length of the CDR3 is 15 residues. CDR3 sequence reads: CASSLGGSNRETQYF. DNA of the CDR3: TGTGCCAGCAGCTTAGGAGGGAGTAACCGAGAGACCCAGTACTTC.

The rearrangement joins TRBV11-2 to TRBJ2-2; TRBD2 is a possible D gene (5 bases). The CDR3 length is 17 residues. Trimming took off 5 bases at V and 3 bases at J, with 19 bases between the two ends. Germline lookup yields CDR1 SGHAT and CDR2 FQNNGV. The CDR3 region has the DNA TGTGCCAGCAGCCACCACGCGGGTGGAGACGACACCGGGGAGCTGTTTTTT. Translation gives CASSHHAGGDDTGELFF.

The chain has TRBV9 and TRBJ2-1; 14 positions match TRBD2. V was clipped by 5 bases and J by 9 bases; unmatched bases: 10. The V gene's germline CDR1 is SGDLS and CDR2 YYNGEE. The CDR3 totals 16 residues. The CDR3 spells CASSTSRGLAGVEQFF. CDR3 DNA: TGTGCCAGCAGTACGAGTAGGGGACTAGCGGGAGTTGAGCAGTTCTTC.

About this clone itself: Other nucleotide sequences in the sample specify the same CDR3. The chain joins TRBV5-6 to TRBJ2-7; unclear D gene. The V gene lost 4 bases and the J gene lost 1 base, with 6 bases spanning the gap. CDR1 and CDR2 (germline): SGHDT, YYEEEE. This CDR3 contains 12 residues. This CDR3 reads CASSLSSYEQYF. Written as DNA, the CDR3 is TGTGCCAGCAGCCTTTCTTCCTACGAGCAGTACTTC.

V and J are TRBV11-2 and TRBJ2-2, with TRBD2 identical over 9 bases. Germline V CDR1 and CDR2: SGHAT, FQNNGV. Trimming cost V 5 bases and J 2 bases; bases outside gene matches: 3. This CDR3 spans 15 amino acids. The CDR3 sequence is CASSRLAANTGELFF. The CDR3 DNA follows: TGTGCCAGCAGCCGACTAGCGGCCAACACCGGGGAGCTGTTTTTT.

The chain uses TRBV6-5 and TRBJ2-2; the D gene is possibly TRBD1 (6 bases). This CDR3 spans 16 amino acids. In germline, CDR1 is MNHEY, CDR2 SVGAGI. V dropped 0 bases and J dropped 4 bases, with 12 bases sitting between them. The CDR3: CASSYSPTGTTGELFF. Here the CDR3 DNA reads TGTGCCAGCAGTTACTCCCCGACAGGCACCACCGGGGAGCTGTTTTTT.

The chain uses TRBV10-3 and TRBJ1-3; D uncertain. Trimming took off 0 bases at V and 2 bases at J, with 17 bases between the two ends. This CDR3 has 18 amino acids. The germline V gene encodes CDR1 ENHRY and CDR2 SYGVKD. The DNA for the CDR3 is TGTGCCATCAGTGAGTCGAGAGAGGCCAGCAACCCTGGAAACACCATATATTTT. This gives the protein CAISESREASNPGNTIYF.

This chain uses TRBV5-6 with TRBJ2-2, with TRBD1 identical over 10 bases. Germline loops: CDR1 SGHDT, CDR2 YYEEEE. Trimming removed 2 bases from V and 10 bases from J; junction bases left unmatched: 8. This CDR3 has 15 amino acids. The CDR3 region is CASSFGTGEAEELFF. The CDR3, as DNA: TGTGCCAGCAGCTTCGGGACAGGGGAAGCGGAGGAGCTGTTTTTT.

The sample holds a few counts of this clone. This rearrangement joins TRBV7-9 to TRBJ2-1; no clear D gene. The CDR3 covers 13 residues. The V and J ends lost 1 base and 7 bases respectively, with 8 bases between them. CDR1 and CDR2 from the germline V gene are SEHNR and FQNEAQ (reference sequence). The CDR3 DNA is TGTGCCAGCAGCTTAGTACGTGTTAATGAGCAGTTCTTC. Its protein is CASSLVRVNEQFF.

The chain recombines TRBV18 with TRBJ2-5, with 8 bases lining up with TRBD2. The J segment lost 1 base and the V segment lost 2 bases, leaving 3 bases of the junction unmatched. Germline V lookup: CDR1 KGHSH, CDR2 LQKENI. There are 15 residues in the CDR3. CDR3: CASSPEREPQETQYF. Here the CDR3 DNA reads TGTGCCAGCTCACCAGAGCGGGAGCCCCAAGAGACCCAGTACTTC.

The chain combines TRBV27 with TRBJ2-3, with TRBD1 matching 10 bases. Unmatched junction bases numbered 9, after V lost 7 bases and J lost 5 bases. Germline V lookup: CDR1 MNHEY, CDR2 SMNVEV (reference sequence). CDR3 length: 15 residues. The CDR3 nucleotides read TGTGCCAGCACTTCCGGGACAGGGGTGATAGATACGCAGTATTTT. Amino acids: CASTSGTGVIDTQYF.

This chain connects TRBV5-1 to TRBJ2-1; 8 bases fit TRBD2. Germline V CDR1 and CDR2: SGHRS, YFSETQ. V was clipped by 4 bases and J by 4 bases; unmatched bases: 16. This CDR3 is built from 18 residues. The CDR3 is CASSITHIAGNPYNEQFF. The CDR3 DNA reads TGCGCCAGCAGCATAACCCATATAGCGGGAAACCCGTACAATGAGCAGTTCTTC.

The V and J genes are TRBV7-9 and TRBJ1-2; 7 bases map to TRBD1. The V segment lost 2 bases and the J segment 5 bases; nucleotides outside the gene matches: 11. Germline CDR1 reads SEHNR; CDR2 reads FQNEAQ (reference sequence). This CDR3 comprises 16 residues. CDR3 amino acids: CASSLSDGTEIYGYTF. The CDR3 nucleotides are TGTGCCAGCAGCTTATCCGACGGGACAGAAATTTATGGCTACACCTTC.

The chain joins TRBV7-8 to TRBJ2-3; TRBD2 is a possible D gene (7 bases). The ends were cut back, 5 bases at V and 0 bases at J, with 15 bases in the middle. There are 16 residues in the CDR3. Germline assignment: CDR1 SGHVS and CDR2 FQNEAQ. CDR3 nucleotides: TGTGCCAGCAGCCTGAGCGGGACACGTAGCACAGATACGCAGTATTTT. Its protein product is CASSLSGTRSTDTQYF.

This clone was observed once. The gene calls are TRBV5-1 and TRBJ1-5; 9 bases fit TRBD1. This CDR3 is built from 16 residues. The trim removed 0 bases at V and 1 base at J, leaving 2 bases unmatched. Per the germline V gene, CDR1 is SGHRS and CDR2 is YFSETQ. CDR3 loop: CASSLGDRASNQPQHF. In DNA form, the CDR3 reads TGCGCCAGCAGCTTGGGGGACAGGGCCAGCAATCAGCCCCAGCATTTT.

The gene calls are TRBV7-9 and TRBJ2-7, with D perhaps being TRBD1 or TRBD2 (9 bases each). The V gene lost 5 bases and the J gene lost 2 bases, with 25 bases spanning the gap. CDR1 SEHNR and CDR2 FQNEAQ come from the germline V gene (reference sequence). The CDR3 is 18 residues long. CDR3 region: CASSPRAGGQGTPYEQYF. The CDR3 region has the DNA TGTGCCAGCAGCCCTCGAGCGGGGGGACAGGGTACCCCCTACGAGCAGTACTTC.

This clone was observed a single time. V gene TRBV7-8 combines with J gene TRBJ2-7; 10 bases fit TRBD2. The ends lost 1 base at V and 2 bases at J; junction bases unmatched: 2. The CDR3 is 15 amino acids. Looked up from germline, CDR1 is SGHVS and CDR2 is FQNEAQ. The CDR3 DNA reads TGTGCCAGCAGCTTAGGCCTAGCGGGAGCCTACGAGCAGTACTTC. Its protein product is CASSLGLAGAYEQYF.

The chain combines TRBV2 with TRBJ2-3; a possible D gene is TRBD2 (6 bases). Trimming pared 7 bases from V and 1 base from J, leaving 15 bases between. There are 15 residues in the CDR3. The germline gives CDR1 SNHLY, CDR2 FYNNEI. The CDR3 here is CASTTLATRTDTQYF. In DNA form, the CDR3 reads TGTGCCAGCACAACTCTAGCGACCCGCACAGATACGCAGTATTTT.

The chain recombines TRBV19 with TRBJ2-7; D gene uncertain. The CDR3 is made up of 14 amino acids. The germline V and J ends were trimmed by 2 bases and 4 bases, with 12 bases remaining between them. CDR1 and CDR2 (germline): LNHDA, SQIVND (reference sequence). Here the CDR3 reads CASSISSDLYEQYF. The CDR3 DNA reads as TGTGCCAGTAGTATATCCAGCGATTTATACGAGCAGTACTTC.